The clone carrying this T cell receptor (beta chain) appeared once. The data stem from a study of OX40 agonist ivuxolimab in advanced cancers. Clones were sequenced by immunoSEQ multiplex PCR, and TCRdb holds only the in-frame ones, with some missing. The table has tens of thousands of clones, approximately 91% seen once. The origin of this receptor is an adult with an advanced solid tumor such as melanoma, head and neck, liver or kidney cancer. The material sequenced was CD4+ or CD8+ T cells sorted from blood, taken in a trial of the OX40 agonist ivuxolimab.

The CDR3 loop is CASSPPTSGIQETQYF. DNA of the CDR3: TGTGCCAGCTCACCACCGACTAGCGGGATTCAAGAGACCCAGTACTTC. The chain carries TRBV18 and TRBJ2-5, with TRBD2 matching 11 bases. Germline V gene data show CDR1 as KGHSH and CDR2 as LQKENI. The CDR3 spans 16 residues. The junction had 2 bases not matched to a gene; V was cut back by 0 bases and J by 2 bases.